This TCR beta chain stems from a study of Graves' ophthalmopathy and Graves' hyperthyroidism. Notes on the study in general: Ophthalmopathy progression cases were predicted by the model with approximately 66% sensitivity and roughly 72% specificity. Most thyroid-expanded clonotypes exceeding 0.001 frequency were also found in blood.

Amplifying from RNA transcripts, the study obtained TCR beta CDR3 regions. An opening RT-PCR round employed HTBI primers and preceded a second-round multiplex PCR. TCRdb re-derived calls from the multiplex PCR reads in MiXCR, one entry per CDR3 protein. The table shows roughly 500,000 distinct CDR3 sequences, with 14% occurring only once. Worth noting for this clonotype: Antigen specificity is unknown.

Other autoimmune diseases, uncontrolled infections, pregnancy or lactation led to the exclusion of patients. As the starting material, 10 ml of fresh peripheral blood yielded the PBMCs. The TCR sequence derives from a woman younger than 45 with Graves' ophthalmopathy. The material sequenced was blood.

CDR3: CASSATTGYKNIQYF. The CDR3 DNA reads TGTGCCAGCAGTGCAACGACAGGCTACAAAAACATTCAGTACTTC. The V and J genes are TRBV6-2 or TRBV6-3 and TRBJ2-4; possible D gene TRBD1, 6 bases. Germline assignment: CDR1 MNHEY and CDR2 SVGEGT. V shed 5 bases and J shed 3 bases, with 14 bases lying between them. CDR3 length: 15 residues.